The sequence of this T cell receptor (beta chain) was determined in a study of response to subunit inactivated influenza vaccine. TCRdb reanalysed the RT-PCR reads using MiXCR and keeps one entry per CDR3 protein. The sample lists 400,000 to 550,000 distinct CDR3 sequences; about 25% were seen once. This clonotype was seen more than once but under ten times. Its antigen is unidentified. The V end was cut by 6 bases, the J end by 6 bases, with 9 bases between. The germline CDR1 and CDR2 sequences are MDHEN and SYDVKM. CDR3 size: 12 residues. Regarding the study as a whole: Authors suggested that a seasonal influenza vaccination recruits few new T cells each time.

The material sequenced was CD4+ T cells sorted from PBMCs, taken around 5 days after vaccination. This chain connects TRBV28 to TRBJ1-5; a weak D match, TRBD1 (6 bases). This clonotype was obtained from a man in his fifties who received an inactivated influenza vaccine. CDR3: CASRGASQPQHF. The CDR3 DNA reads TGTGCCAGCAGGGGGGCGAGTCAGCCCCAGCATTTT.